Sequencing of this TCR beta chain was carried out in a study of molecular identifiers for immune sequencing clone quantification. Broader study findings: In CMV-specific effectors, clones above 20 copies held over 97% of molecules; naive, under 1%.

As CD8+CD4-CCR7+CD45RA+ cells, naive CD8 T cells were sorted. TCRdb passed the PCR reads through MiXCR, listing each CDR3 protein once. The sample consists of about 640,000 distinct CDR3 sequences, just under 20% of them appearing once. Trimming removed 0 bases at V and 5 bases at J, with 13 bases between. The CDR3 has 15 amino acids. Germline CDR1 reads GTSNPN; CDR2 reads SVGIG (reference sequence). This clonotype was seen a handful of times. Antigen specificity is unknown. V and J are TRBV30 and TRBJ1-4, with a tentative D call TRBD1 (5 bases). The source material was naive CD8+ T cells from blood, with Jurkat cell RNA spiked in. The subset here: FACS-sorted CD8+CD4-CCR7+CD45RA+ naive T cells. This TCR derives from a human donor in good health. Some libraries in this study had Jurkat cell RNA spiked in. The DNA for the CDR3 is TGTGCCTGGAGTGTTAGGGGACCTTTAAATGAAAAACTGTTTTTT. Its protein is CAWSVRGPLNEKLFF.